This passage covers 29 T cell receptor beta chains from one sample sequenced in a study of breast tumors, draining lymph nodes, adjacent tissues. MiXCR, applied by TCRdb to the multiplex PCR reads, yields one record per CDR3 protein. The table includes 130,000 or so distinct CDR3 sequences, around 20% detected once. Samples came from axillary lymph nodes draining the breast cancer. What was sequenced was axillary lymph node tissue. Every receptor here comes from a female donor with breast cancer. Some clones in this sample may be carry-over from other donors' samples.

This clonotype was seen more than once but under ten times. J is TRBJ2-2 and V is TRBV6-1; 7 bases map to TRBD2. The CDR3 is 14 residues long. Unmatched junction bases numbered 4, after V lost 4 bases and J lost 5 bases. The germline gives CDR1 MNHNS, CDR2 SASEGT. The CDR3 DNA is TGTGCCAGCAGTGGGCTAGCGGTTACCGGGGAGCTGTTTTTT. As protein: CASSGLAVTGELFF.

The CDR3 nucleotides are TGTGCCAGCAGCTCCCCTAAACAGGGGAACACTGAAGCTTTCTTT. Amino acids: CASSSPKQGNTEAFF. V usage is TRBV5-4 and J usage is TRBJ1-1; D is perhaps TRBD1 (6 bases). Looked up from germline, CDR1 is SGHNT and CDR2 is YYREEE (reference sequence). Trimming left V 3 bases short and J 1 base short, with 13 bases between. The CDR3 length is 15 residues. Full variable domain (missing parts from reference TRBV5-4 and TRBJ1-1): ETGVTQSPTHLIKTRGQQVTLRCSSQSGHNTVSWYQQALGQGPQFIFQYYREEENGRGNFPPRFSGLQFPNYSSELNVNALELDDSALYLCASSSPKQGNTEAFFGQGTRLTVV.

Ten or more counts support this clonotype. The rearrangement uses TRBV7-6 and TRBJ2-5; 9 nucleotides align to TRBD2. Germline-derived CDR1 and CDR2 are SGHVS and FNYEAQ. V lost 0 bases, J lost 1 base, and 6 bases stayed unmatched. The CDR3 contains 17 residues. The CDR3 DNA reads as TGTGCCAGCAGCTTAGCGTCGAAGACTAGCGGCCAAGAGACCCAGTACTTC. Its protein is CASSLASKTSGQETQYF.

The sample holds many counts of this clonotype. The chain joins TRBV6-1 to TRBJ2-7; D not certain. The CDR3 has 14 amino acids. Germline CDR1 is MNHNS and CDR2 is SASEGT. Between the trimmed V and J ends, which lost 1 base and 0 bases, there was a span of 7 bases. The CDR3 DNA sequence: TGTGCCAGCAGTGAAGTTAGGAGCTCCTACGAGCAGTACTTC. Translation gives CASSEVRSSYEQYF.

This clonotype appeared many times. The V gene is TRBV6-2 or TRBV6-3, the J gene TRBJ2-1; no clear D. V was trimmed by 2 bases and J by 9 bases, leaving 8 bases between them. CDR1 is MNHEY and CDR2 is SVGEGT in the germline V gene. The CDR3 is made up of 12 amino acids. CDR3 sequence reads: CASSYVASEQFF. The CDR3 coding sequence is TGTGCCAGCAGTTACGTAGCTAGTGAGCAGTTCTTC.

A remark on this clonotype: This may come from a read error, since a much larger clone is one base off. The chain recombines TRBV6-1 with TRBJ2-7; maybe TRBD2 (5 bases). The V gene's germline CDR1 is MNHNS and CDR2 SASEGT. The CDR3 runs 14 residues. V lost 7 bases and J 1 base, leaving 14 bases between the germline ends. DNA for the CDR3: TGTGCCAGCACTCTTAGCGTGAGTTCCTACGAGCAGTACTTC. It encodes CASTLSVSSYEQYF.

This clonotype came up many times. V gene TRBV5-6 combines with J gene TRBJ2-7; no clear D. CDR3 length: 12 residues. Trimming stripped 0 bases from V and 9 bases from J, with 10 bases between. Germline V gene sequence: CDR1 SGHDT, CDR2 YYEEEE. The DNA for the CDR3 is TGTGCCAGCAGCTTGGGGGCTCTCGGGCAGTACTTC. Translation: CASSLGALGQYF.

As for this clonotype: Possible read error: a much larger clone is one base away. This rearrangement joins TRBV19 to TRBJ2-2, with D perhaps given as TRBD1 or TRBD2 (5 bases each). Looked up from germline, CDR1 is LNHDA and CDR2 is SQIVND (reference sequence). Trimming shortened V by 7 bases and J by 6 bases, and 18 bases separated the two germline ends. The CDR3 is 15 residues long. Here the CDR3 DNA reads TGTGCCAGTACCCCGGGACCGGTGAGGCCCGGGGAGCTGTTTTTT. This codes for CASTPGPVRPGELFF.

About this clonotype: Germline is not matched at one junction end, which may reflect a read error. The chain combines TRBV28 with TRBJ2-1; 8 positions match TRBD2. The CDR3 contains 16 residues. From germline, CDR1 is MDHEN and CDR2 SYDVKM. The CDR3 reads CASRFATGLAANGQFF. In nucleotides, the CDR3 is TGTGCCAGCAGATTTGCTACCGGACTAGCCGCGAATGGGCAGTTCTTC.

Concerning this clonotype itself: A clone one base away is much larger, so this may be a read error. This chain joins TRBV6-2 or TRBV6-3 and TRBJ2-2; maybe TRBD2 (5 bases). The CDR3 is made up of 18 amino acids. Trimming removed 5 bases at V and 6 bases at J, with 25 bases between. In germline, CDR1 is MNHEY, CDR2 SVGEGT. The CDR3 sequence: CASSHGGSRRRLAGELFF. CDR3 nucleotide sequence: TGTGCCAGCAGTCACGGAGGAAGCAGGAGGCGCCTCGCCGGGGAGCTGTTTTTT.

Many counts were recorded for this clonotype. V usage is TRBV3-1 and J usage is TRBJ1-2; D is unresolved. The CDR3 runs 14 residues. Trimming stripped 4 bases from V and 3 bases from J, with 12 bases between. The germline V gene encodes CDR1 LGHDT and CDR2 YNNKEL (reference sequence). This CDR3 is CASSPTTSHYGYTF. In DNA form, the CDR3 reads TGTGCCAGCAGCCCGACTACCTCCCACTATGGCTACACCTTC.

On this clonotype: Since a much larger clone is just one base distant, this may be a read error. This sequence joins TRBV6-2 or TRBV6-3 and TRBJ2-2; 12 bases fit TRBD2. CDR1 is MNHEY and CDR2 is SVGEGT in the germline V gene. CDR3 length: 15 residues. The trim removed 7 bases at V and 13 bases at J, leaving 13 bases unmatched. As DNA, the CDR3 is TGTGCCAGCAATTTCTTCAGGACTAGCGGGAACGCGCTGTTTTTT. It encodes CASNFFRTSGNALFF.

This clonotype was detected ten times or more. V usage is TRBV20-1 and J usage is TRBJ2-3, with TRBD2 identical over 7 bases. Looked up from germline, CDR1 is DFQATT and CDR2 is SNEGSKA (reference sequence). After removal of 6 bases from V and 4 bases from J, the junction contained 10 bases not matched to a gene. The CDR3 totals 14 residues. The CDR3 reads CSANLGGRADTQYF. As DNA, the CDR3 is TGCAGTGCAAACCTGGGAGGGCGTGCAGATACGCAGTATTTT.

The chain employs TRBV9 and TRBJ2-7; 11 bases map to TRBD2. Germline V gives CDR1 SGDLS, CDR2 YYNGEE. This CDR3 has 15 amino acids. V lost 5 bases to trimming and J lost 5 bases; unmatched junction nucleotides: 9. The DNA of the CDR3 is TGTGCCAGCAGTAACCAACCGGGACTAGCGGACGAGCAGTACTTC. Translation gives CASSNQPGLADEQYF.

A note on this clonotype: It may be a read error: a sequence one base away is much more abundant. This likely comes from a read error, as the CDR3 has no conserved phenylalanine or tryptophan at its end. The chain links TRBV6-1 to TRBJ2-1; unclear D gene. This CDR3 spans 11 amino acids. CDR1 and CDR2 from the germline V gene are MNHNS and SASEGT. V lost 4 bases, J lost 7 bases, and 5 bases lay in between. The CDR3 DNA follows: TGTGCCAGCAGTGGCTCTAATGAGCAGTTCTCC. Translated: CASSGSNEQFS.

This clonotype was seen repeatedly, ten times or more. This chain joins TRBV7-2 and TRBJ2-3; a possible D gene is TRBD2 (6 bases). This CDR3 is 15 amino acids long. Trimming took off 1 base at V and 8 bases at J, with 16 bases between the two ends. Germline V gene data show CDR1 as SGHTA and CDR2 as FQGNSA. The CDR3 nucleotides are TGTGCCAGCAGCTTAGACGGGAGAGGGGTCGGTACGCAGTATTTT. As protein: CASSLDGRGVGTQYF.

Ten or more counts support this clonotype. The chain employs TRBV20-1 and TRBJ1-5; D gene unclear. The CDR3 covers 14 residues. Germline CDR1 reads DFQATT; CDR2 reads SNEGSKA (reference sequence). V lost 6 bases, J lost 4 bases, and 16 bases lay in between. The CDR3 here is CSAPGPGGNQPQHF. The CDR3 DNA reads TGCAGTGCCCCTGGGCCAGGAGGAAATCAGCCCCAGCATTTT.

Notes on this clonotype: This may be a read error, as it is one base from a much larger clone. V gene TRBV6-5 combines with J gene TRBJ2-7; a weak D match, TRBD2 (5 bases). Germline assignment: CDR1 MNHEY and CDR2 SVGAGI. The CDR3 runs to 16 residues. The CDR3 spells CASSHSSRAQSYEQYF. The CDR3 DNA sequence: TGTGCCAGCAGTCACTCATCGAGGGCGCAGTCCTACGAGCAGTACTTC.

This clonotype was recorded many times. The CDR3 reads CASSTRGLGETQYF. CDR3 in DNA: TGTGCCAGCAGCACAAGGGGGCTCGGTGAGACCCAGTACTTC. The chain links TRBV7-9 to TRBJ2-5; 7 bases agree with TRBD1. Trimming cost V 5 bases and J 5 bases; bases outside gene matches: 8. CDR1 and CDR2 from the germline V gene are SEHNR and FQNEAQ (reference sequence). This CDR3 contains 14 residues.

This clonotype was seen only a few times. This chain uses TRBV25-1 with TRBJ2-6; unclear D gene. V was pared by 8 bases and J by 4 bases, with 9 bases between. Germline V CDR1 and CDR2: MGHDK, SYGVNS. The CDR3 is 13 residues long. CDR3 DNA sequence: TGTGCCAGCGGAGTTTGGGGGGCCAACGTCCTGACTTTC. Protein sequence: CASGVWGANVLTF.

Concerning this clonotype: A read error may be the cause here, since a much bigger clone is one base away. A read error is likely, as this CDR3 ends without the conserved phenylalanine or tryptophan. The chain employs TRBV5-1 and TRBJ2-3; 8 nucleotides align to TRBD1. Germline trimming cut 2 bases from V and 0 bases from J; bases unmatched to any gene: 5. Looked up from germline, CDR1 is SGHRS and CDR2 is YFSETQ. CDR3 length: 16 residues. The CDR3 spells CASSFPQGASTDTQYS. CDR3 sequence (DNA): TGCGCCAGCAGCTTCCCTCAGGGGGCTAGCACAGATACGCAGTATTCT.

Note on this clonotype: A read error may explain this, as a much larger clone is one base away. This chain joins TRBV5-5 and TRBJ2-2; D ambiguous. The V gene's germline CDR1 is SGHKS and CDR2 YYEKEE (reference sequence). The CDR3 has 13 residues. Trimming stripped 0 bases from V and 7 bases from J, with 7 bases between. CDR3 residues: CASSLAASGELFF. The CDR3 bases are TGTGCCAGCAGCTTGGCGGCTAGCGGGGAGCTGTTTTTT.

This clonotype was counted ten times or more. The gene calls are TRBV7-6 and TRBJ2-2, with 8 bases matching TRBD2. Germline V gives CDR1 SGHVS, CDR2 FNYEAQ. The junction had 4 bases not matched to a gene; V was cut back by 4 bases and J by 3 bases. This CDR3 spans 15 amino acids. CDR3 sequence reads: CASSSGLGDTGELFF. CDR3 sequence (DNA): TGTGCCAGCAGCTCGGGACTAGGGGACACCGGGGAGCTGTTTTTT.

This clonotype was observed a few times. The chain joins TRBV28 to TRBJ1-5; 8 positions agree with TRBD1. This CDR3 contains 15 residues. Germline CDR1 is MDHEN and CDR2 is SYDVKM. Unmatched junction bases numbered 6, after V lost 4 bases and J lost 4 bases. The CDR3 bases are TGTGCCAGCAGTTACCGGGACAGGTATAATCAGCCCCAGCATTTT. This encodes CASSYRDRYNQPQHF.

This clonotype was counted between two and nine times. Being one base from a much bigger clone, this may be a read error. The rearrangement links TRBV2 to TRBJ2-7; 8 bases are shared with TRBD2. Germline-derived CDR1 and CDR2 are SNHLY and FYNNEI. The junction had 11 bases not matched to a gene; V was cut back by 6 bases and J by 1 base. There are 16 residues in the CDR3. CDR3 sequence reads: CASSTPTSGLSYEQYF. CDR3 nucleotide sequence: TGTGCCAGCAGCACCCCTACTAGCGGACTTTCCTACGAGCAGTACTTC.

In the case of this clonotype: A read error may be the cause here, since a much bigger clone is one base away. This sequence joins TRBV6-5 and TRBJ2-1; perhaps D is TRBD1 or TRBD2 (5 bases each). Germline lookup yields CDR1 MNHEY and CDR2 SVGAGI. This CDR3 comprises 12 residues. The CDR3 sequence: CASNYSGHEQFF. The DNA for the CDR3 is TGTGCCAGCAATTACTCGGGGCATGAGCAGTTCTTC.

This clonotype was found many times. V gene TRBV20-1 combines with J gene TRBJ2-1, with TRBD1 matching 9 bases. The germline gives CDR1 DFQATT, CDR2 SNEGSKA (reference sequence). V dropped 6 bases and J dropped 8; count of bases not matched to a gene: 11. The CDR3 consists of 14 residues. Here the CDR3 DNA reads TGCAGTGCCACCTATTCGGGACAGGGTTATGAGCAGTTCTTC. This translates into CSATYSGQGYEQFF.

This clonotype was counted ten times or more. The chain uses TRBV28 and TRBJ2-7, with a possible D match to TRBD1 (6 bases). CDR1 and CDR2 from the germline V gene are MDHEN and SYDVKM. This CDR3 has 14 amino acids. Trimming cost V 3 bases and J 6 bases, with 15 bases left between them. The CDR3 loop is CASSLVRGAGEQYF. The CDR3 nucleotides are TGTGCCAGCAGTTTGGTCAGGGGAGCTGGCGAGCAGTACTTC.

For this clonotype: Since no conserved phenylalanine or tryptophan closes the CDR3, a read error is the likely cause. J is TRBJ2-7 and V is TRBV5-1; D perhaps matches TRBD1 (6 bases). The length of the CDR3 is 16 residues. Germline CDR1 and CDR2: SGHRS and YFSETQ. The V end was cut by 0 bases, the J end by 5 bases, with 18 bases between. CDR3 nucleotides: TGCGCCAGCAGCTTGGGGGGCAGGGGCGCGAATCACGAGCAGTACTCC. This sequence encodes CASSLGGRGANHEQYS.